This T cell receptor (beta chain) stems from a study of cytomegalovirus exposure and HLA in healthy donors. TCRdb's table, derived via immunoSEQ multiplex PCR, lists solely in-frame clones and lacks some. Here the sample spans a few hundred thousand clones, around 87% being singletons. Material for sequencing was PBMCs. This clonotype was obtained from a woman in her late teens or twenties in good health and CMV-seronegative.

The CDR3 sequence is CASSYETSGDYNEQFF. CDR3 coding DNA: TGTGCCAGCAGTTACGAGACTAGCGGAGACTACAATGAGCAGTTCTTC. This rearrangement joins TRBV13 to TRBJ2-1; 9 nucleotides agree with TRBD2. Germline-derived CDR1 and CDR2 are PRHDT and FYEKMQ (reference sequence). The CDR3 has 16 amino acids. Unmatched junction bases numbered 9, after V lost 6 bases and J lost 3 bases.